The entry below gives a single TCR beta chain sequence along with its context. The data stem from a study of blood T cell repertoires in COVID-19. About the study: Samples representing acute and convalescent COVID-19 were sourced from the United States, Italy and Spain.

Method: immunoSEQ multiplex PCR; TCRdb's copy keeps in-frame clones and lacks some. Found here are about 200,000 clones, around 90% of them singletons; the top ten hold under 6.5%. Trimming stripped 2 bases from V and 4 bases from J, with 6 bases between. Germline CDR1 is SNHLY and CDR2 is FYNNEI. The CDR3 is 13 residues long. The sequenced material came from peripheral blood. The chain uses TRBV2 and TRBJ1-5, with a tentative D call TRBD1 (6 bases). This TCR came from a man in his forties or fifties with active or convalescent COVID-19. CDR3 nucleotide sequence: TGTGCCAGCAGTGAAAGGGGGAATCAGCCCCAGCATTTT. Encoded protein: CASSERGNQPQHF.